A single sample gave rise to the 23 T cell receptor beta chains below, sequenced in a study of blood T cell repertoires in COVID-19. The repertoire was sequenced with immunoSEQ multiplex PCR; TCRdb's copy has only in-frame clones and lacks some. The table lists around 230,000 clones, about 87% of them singletons. Sample: PBMCs or T cells enriched from blood (not recorded which). The receptors come from a woman between 25 and 40 years old who had recovered from COVID-19.

The CDR3 protein is CASSLYGQLSSGNTIYF. For the CDR3, the DNA is TGTGCCAGCAGCTTATACGGACAGCTAAGCTCTGGAAACACCATATATTTT. The V gene is TRBV7-8, the J gene TRBJ1-3, with D possibly being TRBD1 (6 bases). V lost 2 bases, J lost 0 bases, and 14 bases lay in between. Germline V gives CDR1 SGHVS, CDR2 FQNEAQ. The CDR3 length is 17 residues. The variable domain in full, completed from reference TRBV7-8 and TRBJ1-3, reads GAGVSQSPRYKVAKRGQDVALRCDPISGHVSLFWYQQALGQGPEFLTYFQNEAQLDKSGLPSDRFFAERPEGSVSTLKIQRTQQEDSAVYLCASSLYGQLSSGNTIYFGEGSWLTVV.

The chain recombines TRBV4-3 with TRBJ1-4; 8 positions match TRBD1. Trimming removed 4 bases from V and 3 bases from J; junction bases left unmatched: 7. This CDR3 is built from 16 residues. Germline V gives CDR1 LGHNA, CDR2 YSLEER. This CDR3 is CASSLGQAEANEKLFF. Here the CDR3 DNA reads TGCGCCAGCAGCCTGGGACAGGCCGAGGCTAATGAAAAACTGTTTTTT.

This clone appeared once. The chain combines TRBV9 with TRBJ2-3, with 10 bases aligning to TRBD2. This CDR3 is built from 16 residues. In germline, CDR1 is SGDLS, CDR2 YYNGEE. V lost 2 bases to trimming and J lost 4 bases; unmatched junction nucleotides: 7. DNA for the CDR3: TGTGCCAGCAGCGTGGGGGCTAGCGGGGGAGCAGATACGCAGTATTTT. Residues: CASSVGASGGADTQYF. Variable domain in full (rest from reference TRBV9 and TRBJ2-3): DSGVTQTPKHLITATGQRVTLRCSPRSGDLSVYWYQQSLDQGLQFLIQYYNGEERAKGNILERFSAQQFPDLHSELNLSSLELGDSALYFCASSVGASGGADTQYFGPGTRLTVL.

CDR3 DNA sequence: TGTGCCAGCAGCCTAACCGGGACTAGCGGGCGTTTCACAGATACGCAGTATTTT. Translation: CASSLTGTSGRFTDTQYF. The chain combines TRBV14 with TRBJ2-3; 12 nucleotides align to TRBD2. The CDR3 covers 18 residues. V dropped 4 bases and J dropped 2; count of bases not matched to a gene: 10. CDR1 is SGHDN and CDR2 is FVKESK in the germline V gene.

V and J are TRBV4-1 and TRBJ1-3; D is perhaps TRBD1 (6 bases). Per germline, CDR1 MGHRA and CDR2 YSYEKL. This CDR3 spans 15 amino acids. Trimming pared 4 bases from V and 0 bases from J, leaving 10 bases between. The CDR3 DNA is TGCGCCAGCAGCCCGGACAGAAACTCTGGAAACACCATATATTTT. Encoded protein: CASSPDRNSGNTIYF.

The chain carries TRBV18 and TRBJ1-2; D might be TRBD1 (5 bases). The germline V gene encodes CDR1 KGHSH and CDR2 LQKENI. V shed 3 bases and J shed 4 bases, with 12 bases lying between them. CDR3 length: 14 residues. This chain's CDR3 is CASSPGTGSYGYTF. CDR3 nucleotides: TGTGCCAGCTCACCCGGGACTGGGAGCTATGGCTACACCTTC.

Worth noting for this clone: Other DNA sequences in the sample encode the same CDR3. This chain uses TRBV5-1 with TRBJ2-2, with a possible D match to TRBD1 (6 bases). CDR1 and CDR2 from the germline V gene are SGHRS and YFSETQ. The germline V and J ends were trimmed by 2 bases and 0 bases, with 8 bases remaining between them. The CDR3 is 15 residues long. The CDR3 is CASSLQGSNTGELFF. CDR3 sequence (DNA): TGCGCCAGCAGCTTACAGGGCTCGAACACCGGGGAGCTGTTTTTT.

The V gene is TRBV7-2, the J gene TRBJ1-2; TRBD1 is a possible D gene (5 bases). Looked up from germline, CDR1 is SGHTA and CDR2 is FQGNSA. V lost 2 bases and J 6 bases, leaving 13 bases between the germline ends. There are 14 residues in the CDR3. Written as DNA, the CDR3 is TGTGCCAGCAGCTTAAGAACTGGGGCCGATGGCTACACCTTC. It codes for CASSLRTGADGYTF.

This chain uses TRBV5-1 with TRBJ2-3; 13 bases line up with TRBD2. J was trimmed by 0 bases and V by 2 bases; bases with no gene match: 6. Per the germline V gene, CDR1 is SGHRS and CDR2 is YFSETQ. The CDR3 contains 18 residues. The CDR3 loop is CASSFRPGLAGSTDTQYF. In DNA, the CDR3 is TGCGCCAGCAGCTTTCGTCCGGGACTAGCGGGAAGCACAGATACGCAGTATTTT.

The CDR3 loop is CASAPGGDTEAFF. The CDR3 DNA sequence: TGCGCCAGCGCCCCAGGGGGCGACACTGAAGCTTTCTTT. The J gene is TRBJ1-1, the V gene TRBV5-1; 8 bases fit TRBD1. CDR3 size: 13 residues. The germline CDR1 and CDR2 sequences are SGHRS and YFSETQ. V lost 7 bases and J lost 3; bases outside the gene matches: 5.

The chain has TRBV15 and TRBJ2-7, with D possibly TRBD2 on 6 matching bases. In germline, CDR1 is LNHNV, CDR2 YYDKDF (reference sequence). V was clipped by 0 bases and J by 5 bases, with 14 bases between them. CDR3 length equals 15 residues. This chain's CDR3 is CATSRDHGGFHEQYF. As DNA, the CDR3 is TGTGCCACCAGCAGAGACCATGGAGGGTTCCACGAGCAGTACTTC.

V is TRBV9 and J is TRBJ1-2; D possibly corresponds to TRBD1 (6 bases). The CDR3 spans 13 residues. Germline V gene sequence: CDR1 SGDLS, CDR2 YYNGEE. The V and J ends lost 1 base and 8 bases respectively, with 12 bases between them. The CDR3 bases are TGTGCCAGCAGCGTAATGGGGGCTTGGGGCTACACCTTC. Translation: CASSVMGAWGYTF.

The J gene is TRBJ2-3, the V gene TRBV2; 7 bases map to TRBD1. The CDR3 has 14 amino acids. The junction had 7 bases not matched to a gene; V was cut back by 9 bases and J by 1 base. Germline V gene data show CDR1 as SNHLY and CDR2 as FYNNEI. CDR3: CARKGAMGTDTQYF. The CDR3 nucleotides are TGTGCCAGAAAGGGGGCGATGGGCACAGATACGCAGTATTTT.

The chain carries TRBV5-1 and TRBJ2-3, with 9 bases aligning to TRBD1. Trimming at V came to 3 bases and at J to 1 base, leaving 0 bases not matched to a gene. CDR3 length: 14 amino acids. Germline-derived CDR1 and CDR2 are SGHRS and YFSETQ. This chain's CDR3 is CASSWTGGTDTQYF. The CDR3, as DNA: TGCGCCAGCAGCTGGACAGGGGGCACAGATACGCAGTATTTT.

A few counts support this clone. The rearrangement links TRBV3-1 (or the pseudogene TRBV3-2) to TRBJ2-3, with 8 positions matching TRBD2. Germline V gene lookup returns CDR1 LGHDT and CDR2 YNNKEL (reference sequence). Trimming cost V 1 base and J 2 bases; bases outside gene matches: 5. The CDR3 has 16 residues. CDR3 sequence (DNA): TGTGCCAGCAGCCAAGTCCCTAGCGGGTTCACAGATACGCAGTATTTT. Translation gives CASSQVPSGFTDTQYF.

The gene calls are TRBV3-1 (or the pseudogene TRBV3-2) and TRBJ1-4; D remains unclear. This CDR3 is built from 14 residues. The germline CDR1 and CDR2 sequences are LGHDT and YNNKEL (reference sequence). Trimming cost V 8 bases and J 0 bases, with 10 bases left between them. The CDR3 reads CASGNRATNEKLFF. In nucleotides, the CDR3 is TGTGCCAGCGGTAATCGCGCAACTAATGAAAAACTGTTTTTT.

The rearrangement links TRBV6-5 to TRBJ1-5; 7 bases fit TRBD1. Germline-derived CDR1 and CDR2 are MNHEY and SVGAGI. The CDR3 spans 15 residues. The V and J ends lost 6 bases and 2 bases, in that order; junction bases with no gene match: 7. The CDR3 reads CASRRQGTGNQPQHF. Written as DNA, the CDR3 is TGTGCCAGCAGAAGACAGGGTACGGGCAATCAGCCCCAGCATTTT.

The J gene is TRBJ2-3, the V gene TRBV5-6, with D possibly being TRBD1 (6 bases). V was shortened by 0 bases and J by 6 bases, with 20 bases between the two germline ends. The germline gives CDR1 SGHDT, CDR2 YYEEEE. The CDR3 is 17 amino acids. The CDR3 reads CASSLGNRAPITDTQYF. The CDR3 DNA reads as TGTGCCAGCAGCTTGGGGAACAGGGCCCCCATCACTGATACGCAGTATTTT.

The V and J genes are TRBV7-2 and TRBJ1-4; tentative D call: TRBD1 (6 bases). Germline CDR1 reads SGHTA; CDR2 reads FQGNSA. This CDR3 comprises 17 residues. The germline V and J ends were trimmed by 2 bases and 0 bases, with 13 bases remaining between them. The CDR3 DNA sequence: TGTGCCAGCAGCTTAAGGGGGGAGGGGGCAACTAATGAAAAACTGTTTTTT. Translating gives CASSLRGEGATNEKLFF.

The V gene is TRBV5-1, the J gene TRBJ2-1; possibly TRBD2 for D (5 bases). Germline assignment: CDR1 SGHRS and CDR2 YFSETQ. The CDR3 totals 15 residues. Trimming removed 8 bases at V and 0 bases at J, with 15 bases between. The CDR3 DNA sequence: TGCGCCAGTAAAAGAACAGAGGGCTCCTACAATGAGCAGTTCTTC. It codes for CASKRTEGSYNEQFF.

In this sample, this clone turned up many times. The chain couples TRBV7-2 to TRBJ1-1; no reliable D call. The CDR3 length is 14 residues. The germline V and J ends were trimmed by 1 base and 8 bases, with 14 bases remaining between them. CDR1 is SGHTA and CDR2 is FQGNSA in the germline V gene. In DNA form, the CDR3 reads TGTGCCAGCAGCTTAGATAGTCAACCGGGGGAAGCTTTCTTT. Amino acids: CASSLDSQPGEAFF.

This clone was counted a few times. The V and J genes are TRBV9 and TRBJ1-2, with TRBD1 identical over 7 bases. CDR3 length: 15 residues. The germline V gene encodes CDR1 SGDLS and CDR2 YYNGEE. The ends lost 2 bases at V and 8 bases at J; junction bases unmatched: 12. CDR3 region: CASSVDQQGIWGYTF. CDR3 in DNA: TGTGCCAGCAGCGTCGATCAACAGGGGATTTGGGGCTACACCTTC. The full variable domain, rest sourced from reference TRBV9 and TRBJ1-2, is DSGVTQTPKHLITATGQRVTLRCSPRSGDLSVYWYQQSLDQGLQFLIQYYNGEERAKGNILERFSAQQFPDLHSELNLSSLELGDSALYFCASSVDQQGIWGYTFGSGTRLTVV.

The V and J genes are TRBV6-5 and TRBJ1-6; 9 bases are shared with TRBD1. The CDR3 loop spans 15 amino acids. After removal of 5 bases from V and 7 bases from J, the junction contained 6 bases not matched to a gene. Germline loops: CDR1 MNHEY, CDR2 SVGAGI. The CDR3 coding sequence is TGTGCCAGCAGTCTCTCGACAGGGGGAAATTCACCCCTCCACTTT. Translation: CASSLSTGGNSPLHF.